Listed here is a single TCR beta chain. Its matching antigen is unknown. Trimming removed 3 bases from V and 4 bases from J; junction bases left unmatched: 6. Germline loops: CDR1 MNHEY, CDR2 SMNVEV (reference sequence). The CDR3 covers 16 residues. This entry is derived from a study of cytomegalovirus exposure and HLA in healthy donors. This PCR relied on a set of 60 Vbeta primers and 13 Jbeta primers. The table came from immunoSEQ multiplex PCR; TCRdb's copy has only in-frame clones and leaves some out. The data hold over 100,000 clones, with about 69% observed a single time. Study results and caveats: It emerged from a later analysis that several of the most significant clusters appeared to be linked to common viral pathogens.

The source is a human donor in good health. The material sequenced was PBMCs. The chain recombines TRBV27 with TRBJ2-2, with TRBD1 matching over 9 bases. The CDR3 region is CASSFLDRGFTGELFF. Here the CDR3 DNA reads TGTGCCAGCAGTTTTTTGGACAGGGGCTTCACCGGGGAGCTGTTTTTT.